A selection of T cell receptor beta chains follows, all from one sample in a study of identical twins. TCRdb reanalysed the 5' RACE reads using MiXCR and keeps one entry per CDR3 protein. The sample shows 430,000 or so distinct CDR3 sequences, 20% to 25% of them seen only once. This sample was shared with a second study, whose subject was T cells expressing NK-cell markers.

Sequencing used CD4+ T cells sorted from blood. The receptors here all came from a woman under 30 in good health. Each CDR3 is given with its conserved first and last residue. A D gene is named only where the DNA matches it firmly. Size is omitted from some rows. Given values are once, few, many or a class for expanded clones.

D | J | V | size | CDR3 | DNA
NA | TRBJ2-7 | TRBV5-3 | once | CASSPGIVRYEQYF | TGTGCCAGCAGCCCTGGGATAGTCCGCTACGAGCAGTACTTC
NA | TRBJ2-3 | TRBV20-1 | NA | CSARGAGDTQYF | TGCAGTGCTAGAGGAGCCGGGGATACGCAGTATTTT
NA | TRBJ2-5 | TRBV7-8 | NA | CASSLHAGKETQYF | TGTGCCAGCAGCCTCCATGCGGGGAAAGAGACCCAGTACTTC
TRBD2 | TRBJ2-7 | TRBV18 | NA | CASSPPALAGYEQYF | TGTGCCAGCTCACCACCGGCACTAGCGGGTTACGAGCAGTACTTC
NA | TRBJ1-2 | TRBV7-2 | few | CASSLGPEANYGYTF | TGTGCCAGCAGCTTAGGCCCTGAGGCTAACTATGGCTACACCTTC
NA | TRBJ1-2 | TRBV20-1 | NA | CSAIQGDYGYTF | TGCAGTGCGATACAGGGTGACTATGGCTACACCTTC
NA | TRBJ1-4 | TRBV11-2 | NA | CASSQREITNEKLFF | TGTGCCAGCAGCCAACGGGAAATCACTAATGAAAAACTGTTTTTT
NA | TRBJ1-3 | TRBV12-3/TRBV12-4 | few | CASSLYLHSGRGNTIYF | TGTGCCAGCAGTTTATACCTTCACTCGGGGCGCGGAAACACCATATATTTT
NA | TRBJ2-5 | TRBV5-1 | few | CASSVGQETQYF | TGCGCCAGCAGCGTCGGTCAAGAGACCCAGTACTTC
NA | TRBJ1-2 | TRBV4-1 | NA | CASSHTGDRGGYTF | TGCGCCAGCAGCCACACAGGTGATCGGGGGGGCTACACCTTC
NA | TRBJ2-2 | TRBV10-3 | NA | CAISESRGGPGELFF | TGTGCCATCAGTGAGTCAAGGGGAGGCCCCGGGGAGCTGTTTTTT
TRBD2 | TRBJ2-1 | TRBV9 | NA | CASNPAGGSNEQFF | TGTGCCAGCAACCCGGCGGGCGGGAGCAATGAGCAGTTCTTC
TRBD1 | TRBJ2-7 | TRBV6-5 | few | CASSYSGTGKREQYF | TGTGCCAGCAGTTACTCTGGGACAGGGAAGAGGGAGCAGTACTTC
NA | TRBJ1-6 | TRBV10-2 | NA | CASRHTTVYYNSPLHF | TGCGCCAGCAGGCATACGACAGTTTACTATAATTCACCCCTCCACTTT
NA | TRBJ2-1 | TRBV6-5 | NA | CASSYMGYNEQFF | TGTGCCAGCAGTTACATGGGTTACAATGAGCAGTTCTTC
TRBD1 | TRBJ2-5 | TRBV2 | NA | CASSEETGEETQYF | TGTGCCAGCAGTGAAGAGACAGGGGAGGAGACCCAGTACTTC